This is a list of T cell receptor beta chains from one sample in a study of blood T cell repertoires in COVID-19. Measured with immunoSEQ multiplex PCR; TCRdb has only the in-frame clones, and not every one. The sample yields about 94,000 clones, about four fifths seen once. The specimen sequenced was peripheral blood. These receptors came from a man in his fifties or sixties with acute or convalescent COVID-19. CDR3s include the opening cysteine and the closing phenylalanine or tryptophan. A D gene is named only where the DNA matches it firmly. Some rows mark clone size as missing; the rest say once, few, many or name a class of expanded clone.

.	TRBD1	TRBV4-1	TRBJ1-6	CASSQTDRGLLSPLHF	TGCGCCAGCAGCCAGACGGACAGGGGACTGCTCTCACCCCTCCACTTT
.	.	TRBV11-3	TRBJ2-3	CASSPSRRGDTQYF	TGTGCCAGCAGCCCCTCGAGGAGGGGAGATACGCAGTATTTT
few	TRBD1	TRBV11-2	TRBJ1-2	CASSLRTGDYGYTF	TGTGCCAGCAGCTTACGGACAGGGGATTATGGCTACACCTTC
once	.	TRBV11-3	TRBJ1-1	CASSSGYGTEAFF	TGTGCCAGCAGTTCGGGGTATGGCACTGAAGCTTTCTTT
.	.	TRBV10-3	TRBJ2-7	CAISESPQGQAYEQYF	TGTGCCATCAGTGAGTCCCCCCAGGGCCAGGCCTACGAGCAGTACTTC
.	.	TRBV12-3/TRBV12-4	TRBJ1-3	CASSLPANGIYF	TGTGCCAGCAGCCTTCCCGCCAACGGCATATATTTT
once	TRBD1	TRBV18	TRBJ2-3	CASSTGVGTDTQYF	TGTGCCAGCTCCACAGGGGTAGGCACAGATACGCAGTATTTT
.	TRBD2	TRBV5-1	TRBJ2-7	CASSSSRNGRGHSYEQYF	TGCGCCAGCAGCTCATCTAGGAATGGGAGGGGTCACTCCTACGAGCAGTACTTC
.	.	TRBV9	TRBJ2-3	CASSVERGTPTDTQYF	TGTGCCAGCAGCGTAGAGAGGGGGACACCAACAGATACGCAGTATTTT
.	TRBD2	TRBV27	TRBJ2-3	CASSRWTSGGADTQYF	TGTGCCAGCAGTCGTTGGACTAGCGGGGGGGCAGATACGCAGTATTTT
.	.	TRBV5-1	TRBJ1-5	CASSLQGEGNQPQHF	TGCGCCAGCAGCTTACAGGGAGAGGGCAATCAGCCCCAGCATTTT
once	.	TRBV7-6	TRBJ2-3	CASSLAGRRPHADTQYF	TGTGCCAGCAGCCTTGCGGGACGGCGACCCCACGCAGATACGCAGTATTTT
.	.	TRBV7-3	TRBJ2-1	CASSAGQDNEQFF	TGTGCCAGCAGCGCGGGGCAGGACAATGAGCAGTTCTTC
.	TRBD1	TRBV20-1	TRBJ1-2	CSASPPRTGVNYGYTF	TGCAGTGCTAGTCCCCCCCGGACAGGGGTGAACTATGGCTACACCTTC
.	.	TRBV12-3/TRBV12-4	TRBJ2-1	CASSLVGGEQFF	TGTGCCAGCAGTTTAGTCGGAGGTGAGCAGTTCTTC
.	.	TRBV4-3	TRBJ1-4	CASSQGGGGLDEKLFF	TGCGCCAGCAGCCAGGGGGGCGGGGGGCTGGATGAAAAACTGTTTTTT
.	TRBD1	TRBV6-5	TRBJ1-2	CASKEGANIYGYTF	TGTGCCAGCAAGGAGGGGGCGAATATCTATGGCTACACCTTC
.	.	TRBV12-3/TRBV12-4	TRBJ1-2	CASSLSSGYTF	TGTGCCAGCAGTTTAAGCTCCGGCTACACCTTC
.	.	TRBV5-5	TRBJ2-7	CASSSQGHEQYF	TGTGCCAGCAGCTCCCAGGGCCACGAGCAGTACTTC
once	TRBD1	TRBV6-5	TRBJ2-3	CASRTGSTDTQYF	TGTGCCAGCAGGACAGGGAGCACAGATACGCAGTATTTT
.	.	TRBV3-1/TRBV3-2	TRBJ1-3	CASSQDGGNTIYF	TGTGCCAGCAGCCAAGACGGGGGAAACACCATATATTTT
few	TRBD1	TRBV5-1	TRBJ1-2	CASSFNRGLNYGYTF	TGCGCCAGCAGCTTTAACAGGGGGCTTAACTATGGCTACACCTTC